Listed below are T cell receptor beta chains from one sample, sequenced in a study of T-cell memory formation after mild COVID-19. From the 5' RACE reads, TCRdb called clonotypes with MiXCR, one entry per CDR3 protein. The table shows 150,000 to 200,000 distinct CDR3 sequences, with about 20% occurring only once. Sequenced material: PBMCs or a T cell subset sorted from them (not recorded which). These receptors were obtained from an adult woman who had mild COVID-19 (a few samples of this study predate the infection). Cell type and time point are not known. CDR3s include the opening cysteine and the closing phenylalanine or tryptophan. The order of the fields is D gene, clone size, J gene, V gene, CDR3 protein, CDR3 DNA. D genes are given only for firm matches. Clone size, where shown, is once, few, many, or a class for clones that have expanded.

TRBD1 few TRBJ1-1 TRBV12-3/TRBV12-4 CASSDREESTEAFF TGTGCCAGCAGTGACAGGGAGGAAAGCACTGAAGCTTTCTTT
. few TRBJ2-7 TRBV30 CAWSLTWPAYEQYF TGTGCCTGGAGTCTCACTTGGCCAGCCTACGAGCAGTACTTC
. few TRBJ2-5 TRBV7-9 CASSLLGGQGETQYF TGTGCCAGCAGCCTACTCGGGGGCCAAGGGGAGACCCAGTACTTC
. few TRBJ2-5 TRBV7-6 CASSRYRQETQYF TGTGCCAGCAGCCGATACCGCCAAGAGACCCAGTACTTC
. . TRBJ1-1 TRBV6-2/TRBV6-3 CASTEGFGTEAFF TGTGCCAGCACGGAAGGGTTCGGCACTGAAGCTTTCTTT
TRBD1 . TRBJ2-2 TRBV20-1 CSNPCRDRGARDTGELFF TGCAGTAATCCCTGCCGGGACAGGGGCGCCCGGGACACCGGGGAGCTGTTTTTT
. . TRBJ1-1 TRBV7-9 CASSLEGHTEAFF TGTGCCAGCAGCTTAGAGGGGCACACTGAAGCTTTCTTT
. . TRBJ2-5 TRBV12-3/TRBV12-4 CASSFGPQETQYF TGTGCCAGCAGTTTTGGACCACAAGAGACCCAGTACTTC
TRBD2 few TRBJ2-1 TRBV4-2 CASSPLAGDINEQFF TGTGCCAGCAGCCCACTAGCGGGGGATATCAATGAGCAGTTCTTC
. few TRBJ2-5 TRBV28 CASSPIPETQYF TGTGCCAGCAGTCCCATACCGGAGACCCAGTACTTC
. . TRBJ2-7 TRBV6-2/TRBV6-3 CASSYDSGHYEQYF TGTGCCAGCAGTTACGACAGTGGACATTACGAGCAGTACTTC
TRBD2 many TRBJ2-3 TRBV7-6 CASSLGGGADTQYF TGTGCCAGCAGCTTGGGCGGGGGGGCAGATACGCAGTATTTT
TRBD2 . TRBJ2-2 TRBV24-1 CATSDSAGGYTGELFF TGTGCCACCAGTGATTCCGCGGGAGGGTACACCGGGGAGCTGTTTTTT
. many TRBJ2-3 TRBV5-5 CASSLGVDTQYF TGTGCCAGCAGCTTGGGTGTAGATACGCAGTATTTT
. . TRBJ2-3 TRBV20-1 CSARDFGRSTDTQYF TGCAGTGCTAGAGATTTCGGCAGGTCCACAGATACGCAGTATTTT
. . TRBJ1-1 TRBV5-1 CASSGGDKHTEAFF TGCGCCAGCAGCGGGGGGGACAAGCACACTGAAGCTTTCTTT
. . TRBJ2-2 TRBV12-3/TRBV12-4 CASSLEENTGELFF TGTGCCAGCAGTCTCGAGGAGAACACCGGGGAGCTGTTTTTT
TRBD2 few TRBJ2-1 TRBV4-2 CASSQDPGGGYNEQFF TGTGCCAGCAGCCAAGATCCGGGAGGTGGGTACAATGAGCAGTTCTTC
. . TRBJ1-1 TRBV9 CASSPQTEMNTEAFF TGTGCCAGCAGCCCTCAGACGGAGATGAACACTGAAGCTTTCTTT
. few TRBJ2-2 TRBV9 CASSVPAGIETNTGELFF TGTGCCAGCAGCGTACCGGCAGGCATAGAGACTAACACCGGGGAGCTGTTTTTT
TRBD1 . TRBJ1-1 TRBV5-8 CASSRNRGGNTEAFF TGTGCCAGCAGCCGGAACAGGGGAGGGAACACTGAAGCTTTCTTT
. few TRBJ2-7 TRBV10-3 CGVQPNISYEQYF TGTGGAGTTCAACCGAATATCTCCTACGAGCAGTACTTC